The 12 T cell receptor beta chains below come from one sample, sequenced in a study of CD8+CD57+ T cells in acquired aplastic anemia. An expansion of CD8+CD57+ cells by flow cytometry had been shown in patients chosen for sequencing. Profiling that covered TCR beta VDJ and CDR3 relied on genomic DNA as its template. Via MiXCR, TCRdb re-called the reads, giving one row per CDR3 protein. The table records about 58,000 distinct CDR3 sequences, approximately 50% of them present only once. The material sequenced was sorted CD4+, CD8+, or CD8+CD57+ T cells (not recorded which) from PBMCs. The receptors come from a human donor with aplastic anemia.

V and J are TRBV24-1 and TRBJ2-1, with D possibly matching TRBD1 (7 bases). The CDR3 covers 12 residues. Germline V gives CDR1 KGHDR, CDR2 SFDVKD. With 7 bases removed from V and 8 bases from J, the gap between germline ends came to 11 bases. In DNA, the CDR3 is TGTGCCACCAGGCAGGGGGGAGATGAGCAGTTCTTC. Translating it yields CATRQGGDEQFF.

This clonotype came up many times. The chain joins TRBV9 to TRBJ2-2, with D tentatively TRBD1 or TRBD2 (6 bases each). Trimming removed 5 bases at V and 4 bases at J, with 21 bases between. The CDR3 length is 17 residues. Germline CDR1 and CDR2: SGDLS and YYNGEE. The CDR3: CASRIRGGGLGTGELFF. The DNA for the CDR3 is TGTGCCAGCAGGATCCGAGGAGGGGGGTTGGGCACCGGGGAGCTGTTTTTT.

The CDR3 bases are TGCAGTGCTAGAGTCGGAGGGAGGAACACTGAAGCTTTCTTT. Protein: CSARVGGRNTEAFF. This chain connects TRBV20-1 to TRBJ1-1; D unresolved. CDR1 is DFQATT, CDR2 SNEGSKA, per germline (reference sequence). The CDR3 runs to 14 residues. The V and J ends lost 1 base and 1 base respectively, with 10 bases between them.

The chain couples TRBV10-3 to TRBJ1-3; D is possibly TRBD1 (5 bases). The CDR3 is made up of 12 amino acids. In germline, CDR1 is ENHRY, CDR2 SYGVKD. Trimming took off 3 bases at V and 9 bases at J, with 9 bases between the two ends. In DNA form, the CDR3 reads TGTGCCATCAGTGAAGGAGGGGCCACCATATATTTT. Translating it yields CAISEGGATIYF.

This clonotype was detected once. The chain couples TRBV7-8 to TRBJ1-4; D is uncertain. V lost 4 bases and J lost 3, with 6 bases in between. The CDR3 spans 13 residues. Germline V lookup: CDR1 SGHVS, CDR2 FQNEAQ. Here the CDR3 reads CASSSGANEKLFF. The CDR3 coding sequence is TGTGCCAGCAGCTCGGGCGCTAATGAAAAACTGTTTTTT.

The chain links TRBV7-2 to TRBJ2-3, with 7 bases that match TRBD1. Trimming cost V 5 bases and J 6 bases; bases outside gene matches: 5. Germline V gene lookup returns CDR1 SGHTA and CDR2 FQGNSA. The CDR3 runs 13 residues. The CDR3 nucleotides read TGTGCCAGCAGCAAACAGGGGTCTGATACGCAGTATTTT. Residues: CASSKQGSDTQYF.

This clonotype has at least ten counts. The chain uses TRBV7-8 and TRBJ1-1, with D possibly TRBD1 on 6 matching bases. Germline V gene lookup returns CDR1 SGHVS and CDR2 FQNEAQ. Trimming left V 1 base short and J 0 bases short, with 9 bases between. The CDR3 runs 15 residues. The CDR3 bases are TGTGCCAGCAGCTTAGAAGGGACATTGAACACTGAAGCTTTCTTT. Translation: CASSLEGTLNTEAFF.

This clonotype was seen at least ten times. The DNA for the CDR3 is TGTGCCAGCAGCTCCCCAGGGGGGGGTACTGAAGCTTTCTTT. Protein product: CASSSPGGGTEAFF. The rearrangement joins TRBV9 to TRBJ1-1, with TRBD1 matching over 7 bases. The CDR3 length is 14 residues. The trim removed 4 bases at V and 5 bases at J, leaving 8 bases unmatched. The V gene's germline CDR1 is SGDLS and CDR2 YYNGEE.

The CDR3 region has the DNA TGTGCCAGCAGTGCCACCTATGGCTACACCTTC. It yields the protein CASSATYGYTF. This chain connects TRBV7-9 to TRBJ1-2; D gene uncertain. The germline V and J ends were trimmed by 6 bases and 4 bases, with 6 bases remaining between them. Germline CDR1 reads SEHNR; CDR2 reads FQNEAQ (reference sequence). CDR3 size: 11 residues. The entire variable domain, with the rest obtained from reference TRBV7-9 and TRBJ1-2, is as follows: DTGVSQNPRHKITKRGQNVTFRCDPISEHNRLYWYRQTLGQGPEFLTYFQNEAQLEKSRLLSDRFSAERPKGSFSTLEIQRTEQGDSAMYLCASSATYGYTFGSGTRLTVV.

The CDR3 DNA is TGTGCCAGCAGCGCGAGCAGCAGGCAAGAGACCCAGTACTTC. Residues: CASSASSRQETQYF. V is TRBV9 and J is TRBJ2-5, with D uncertain. Germline V gene sequence: CDR1 SGDLS, CDR2 YYNGEE. Between the trimmed V and J ends, which lost 3 bases and 2 bases, there was a span of 11 bases. The CDR3 is made up of 14 amino acids.

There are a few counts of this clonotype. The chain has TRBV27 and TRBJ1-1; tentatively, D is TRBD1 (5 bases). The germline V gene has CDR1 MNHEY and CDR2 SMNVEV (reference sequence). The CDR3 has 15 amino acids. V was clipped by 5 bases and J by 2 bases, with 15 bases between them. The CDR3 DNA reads TGTGCCAGCAGTCCAGGGTCCCAAACAAACACTGAAGCTTTCTTT. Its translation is CASSPGSQTNTEAFF.

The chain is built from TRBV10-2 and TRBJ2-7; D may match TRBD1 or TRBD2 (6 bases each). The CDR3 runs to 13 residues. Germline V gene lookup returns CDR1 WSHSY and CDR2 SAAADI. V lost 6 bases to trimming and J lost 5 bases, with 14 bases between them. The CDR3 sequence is CASREWGAHEQYF. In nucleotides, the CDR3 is TGCGCCAGCAGAGAATGGGGGGCCCACGAGCAGTACTTC.